These 7 T cell receptor beta chains were sequenced from one sample in a study of blood T cell repertoires in COVID-19. TCRdb's table, derived via immunoSEQ multiplex PCR, lists solely in-frame clones and lacks some. This sample has about 340,000 clones, with approximately 89% found just once. The material sequenced was peripheral blood. The source is a young woman who had recovered from COVID-19.

The chain uses TRBV19 and TRBJ2-1, with TRBD2 matching 13 bases. The CDR3 extends over 19 amino acids. From germline, CDR1 is LNHDA and CDR2 SQIVND (reference sequence). Trimming at V came to 2 bases and at J to 5 bases, leaving 12 bases not matched to a gene. CDR3 DNA sequence: TGTGCCAGTAGTATATCTGCACTAGCGGGAGGGCCAGTACACAATGAGCAGTTCTTC. Residues: CASSISALAGGPVHNEQFF.

The sample holds one count of this clone. The chain uses TRBV27 and TRBJ1-3; perhaps TRBD1 as D (6 bases). The CDR3 covers 16 residues. Trimming left V 5 bases short and J 3 bases short, with 17 bases between. CDR1 is MNHEY and CDR2 is SMNVEV in the germline V gene (reference sequence). The CDR3, as DNA: TGTGCCAGCAGTCCCCAGTTGATAGGGGGTGGAAACACCATATATTTT. Translating gives CASSPQLIGGGNTIYF.

This rearrangement joins TRBV6-5 to TRBJ2-2, with 13 nucleotides matching TRBD2. From germline, CDR1 is MNHEY and CDR2 SVGAGI. Germline trimming cut 10 bases from V and 5 bases from J; bases unmatched to any gene: 7. The CDR3 contains 15 residues. CDR3 in amino acids: CAIGLAGVGTGELFF. Written as DNA, the CDR3 is TGTGCCATCGGACTAGCGGGAGTCGGGACCGGGGAGCTGTTTTTT.

V is TRBV5-4 and J is TRBJ1-2; a possible D gene is TRBD1 (6 bases). V lost 4 bases and J 6 bases, leaving 13 bases between the germline ends. Germline V gene sequence: CDR1 SGHNT, CDR2 YYREEE (reference sequence). The CDR3 covers 13 residues. The CDR3 DNA reads TGTGCCAGCAGCATATCAGGGGTAGATGGCTACACCTTC. Translation: CASSISGVDGYTF.

V is TRBV6-5 and J is TRBJ2-7, with D uncertain. CDR3 length: 11 residues. Trimming took 6 bases from V and 2 from J, leaving 5 bases between them. Germline CDR1 reads MNHEY; CDR2 reads SVGAGI. CDR3 nucleotide sequence: TGTGCCAGCAGCCAAACCTACGAGCAGTACGTC. Its protein product is CASSQTYEQYV.

This chain links TRBV25-1 with TRBJ2-2; a weak D match, TRBD1 (5 bases). CDR3 length: 15 residues. Looked up from germline, CDR1 is MGHDK and CDR2 is SYGVNS. V was shortened by 7 bases and J by 1 base, with 13 bases between the two germline ends. The CDR3 DNA reads TGTGCCAGCAAAAAAGGACATCTGAACACCGGGGAGCTGTTTTTT. Translating gives CASKKGHLNTGELFF.

The CDR3 DNA reads as TGTGCCAGCAGCGAAATAGATGAGACCGGGGAGCTGTTTTTT. As protein: CASSEIDETGELFF. J is TRBJ2-2 and V is TRBV9, with no clear D. Germline V gene sequence: CDR1 SGDLS, CDR2 YYNGEE. The CDR3 sequence is 14 residues long. V shed 3 bases and J shed 5 bases, with 11 bases lying between them.